This T cell receptor (beta chain) originates from a study of cytomegalovirus exposure and HLA in healthy donors. Findings of the study overall: Highest at DRB1 and lowest at HLA-C, TCR association rates differed among HLA loci in a later analysis. In an earlier analysis, most TCR beta V segments were productive about 87% or about 30% of the time. Accurate prediction of HLA-A and HLA-B alleles (for most subjects) was reportedly achieved from TCR beta sequences.

The germline V gene has CDR1 MNHNS and CDR2 SASEGT. This CDR3 is 12 amino acids long. The V end was cut by 2 bases, the J end by 4 bases, with 3 bases between. This clone occurred a few times. The antigen is undetermined. Researchers ran the PCR with 60 Vbeta and 13 Jbeta primers. Produced via immunoSEQ multiplex PCR; TCRdb's table is partial and in-frame only. The sample has over 150,000 clones; around 69% are singletons. The TCR sequence derives from a woman in her 30s in good health and CMV-seronegative. The V gene is TRBV6-1, the J gene TRBJ1-3; D is unresolved. Sequencing used PBMCs. CDR3 nucleotides: TGTGCCAGCAGTGAAACAGGAAACACCATATATTTT. Its translation: CASSETGNTIYF.